This TCR beta chain comes out of a study of blood T cell repertoires in COVID-19. About the research overall: In each case, the material was cDNA or gDNA derived from T cells, B-cell-depleted T cells, or PBMCs.

Data came from immunoSEQ multiplex PCR; TCRdb stores just in-frame clones and leaves some out. This sample has 400,000 or so clones; nearly 90% occur once, and the top ten carry roughly 1.9%. The length of the CDR3 is 15 residues. Germline V gives CDR1 LGHNT, CDR2 FRNRAP. With 5 bases removed from V and 4 bases from J, the gap between germline ends came to 16 bases. Membership in each cohort depended on participant-reported clinical history. The sequenced material came from PBMCs or T cells enriched from blood (not recorded which). This sequence was found in a woman in her thirties or forties with acute COVID-19. The chain links TRBV12-5 to TRBJ2-3, with D possibly being TRBD2 (7 bases). The CDR3 nucleotides read TGTGCTAGTGGTACTGGGGGGGGGCAAGCAGATACGCAGTATTTT. Residues: CASGTGGGQADTQYF.